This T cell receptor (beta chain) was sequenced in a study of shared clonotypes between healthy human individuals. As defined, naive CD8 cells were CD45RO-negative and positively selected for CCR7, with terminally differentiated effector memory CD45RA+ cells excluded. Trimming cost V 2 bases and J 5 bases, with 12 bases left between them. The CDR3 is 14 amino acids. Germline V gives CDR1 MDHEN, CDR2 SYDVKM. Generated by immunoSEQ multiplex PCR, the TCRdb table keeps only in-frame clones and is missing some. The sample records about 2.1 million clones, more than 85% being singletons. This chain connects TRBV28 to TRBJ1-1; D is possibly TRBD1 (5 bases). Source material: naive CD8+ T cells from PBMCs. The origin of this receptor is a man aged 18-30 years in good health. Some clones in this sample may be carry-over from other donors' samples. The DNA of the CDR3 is TGTGCCAGCAGTTTAGCGGGGGATGGTACTGAAGCTTTCTTT. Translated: CASSLAGDGTEAFF.